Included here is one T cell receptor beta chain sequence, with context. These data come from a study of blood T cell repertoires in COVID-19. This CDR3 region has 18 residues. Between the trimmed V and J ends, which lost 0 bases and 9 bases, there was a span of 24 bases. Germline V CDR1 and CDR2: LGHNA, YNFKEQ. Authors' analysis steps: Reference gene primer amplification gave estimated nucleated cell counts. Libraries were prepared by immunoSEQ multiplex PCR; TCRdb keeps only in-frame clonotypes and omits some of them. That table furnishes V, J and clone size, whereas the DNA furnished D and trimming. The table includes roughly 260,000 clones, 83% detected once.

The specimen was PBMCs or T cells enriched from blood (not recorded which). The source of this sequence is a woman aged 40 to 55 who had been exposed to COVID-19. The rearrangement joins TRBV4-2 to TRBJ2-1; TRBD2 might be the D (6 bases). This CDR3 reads CASSQEFRDSAHLLEQFF. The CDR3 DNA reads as TGTGCCAGCAGCCAAGAGTTCAGGGACTCAGCCCACCTACTTGAGCAGTTCTTC.